Each of the 24 T cell receptor beta chains below was sequenced from the same sample in a study of low-dose radiotherapy and immunotherapy resistance in tumors. Noted time point: before trial treatment. Alpha and beta chains were covered, as first-strand cDNA relied on TRAV- and TRBV-specific primers. PCR amplification of the TCRs was performed with Phusion for approximately 20 PCR cycles, and it relied on a constant-region primer together with a V-primer adapter. TCRdb fed the reads into MiXCR, producing one record per CDR3 protein. This table has 60,000 to 90,000 distinct CDR3 sequences, about a third appearing once. This specimen consisted of PBMCs, obtained before treatment. These receptors were taken from a female donor with ovarian cancer.

This clonotype was seen at least ten times. The V gene is TRBV2, the J gene TRBJ2-1, with 7 bases identical to TRBD1. Germline loops: CDR1 SNHLY, CDR2 FYNNEI. The V and J ends lost 5 bases and 5 bases, in that order; junction bases with no gene match: 9. This CDR3 is 15 amino acids long. CDR3 region: CASSPDRVAHNEQFF. The CDR3 DNA sequence: TGTGCCAGCAGTCCAGACAGGGTGGCCCACAATGAGCAGTTCTTC.

Concerning this clonotype: With only one base between it and a far larger clone, this is likely a read error. The genes are TRBV29-1 and TRBJ2-7, with TRBD2 matching 12 bases. Germline-derived CDR1 and CDR2 are SQVTM and ANQGSEA. The CDR3 contains 14 residues. The V gene end was trimmed by 2 bases and the J gene end by 11 bases; junction bases not matched to a gene: 10. CDR3 DNA: TGCAGCGTTGAACGGGATGGAACTAGCGGGAGGAAGTACTTC. Encoded protein: CSVERDGTSGRKYF.

In its sample, this clonotype was seen many times. The chain uses TRBV3-1 and TRBJ2-5, with D possibly TRBD2 on 5 matching bases. This CDR3 is built from 15 residues. Germline V gene data show CDR1 as LGHDT and CDR2 as YNNKEL (reference sequence). Deletions cut 3 bases from V and 4 bases from J, with 15 bases between. The DNA of the CDR3 is TGTGCCAGCAGCCACCTAGCCTCGATGGGAGAGACCCAGTACTTC. This gives the protein CASSHLASMGETQYF.

This clonotype appeared many times. One junction end disagrees with the germline gene, perhaps due to a read error. The chain has TRBV5-1 and TRBJ2-1; 9 bases fit TRBD1. Looked up from germline, CDR1 is SGHRS and CDR2 is YFSETQ. The CDR3 loop spans 14 amino acids. The CDR3, as DNA: TGTGCCAGCAGCTTGGGACAGGGTTTCAATGAGCAGTTCTTC. Protein product: CASSLGQGFNEQFF.

This clonotype was recorded only once. One base away lies a much larger clone, so this may be a sequencing read error. This rearrangement joins TRBV27 to TRBJ2-6; D may match TRBD1 or TRBD2 (5 bases each). Germline V gene sequence: CDR1 MNHEY, CDR2 SMNVEV (reference sequence). The CDR3 covers 15 residues. In nucleotides, the CDR3 is TGTGCCAGCAGCTCCACTAGGCTAGGGGCCAGCGTCCTGACTTTC. Its protein product is CASSSTRLGASVLTF.

The gene calls are TRBV7-2 and TRBJ2-1, with TRBD2 matching over 11 bases. V lost 5 bases and J lost 9; bases outside the gene matches: 9. Germline CDR1 is SGHTA and CDR2 is FQGNSA. The CDR3 loop spans 15 amino acids. CDR3 sequence (DNA): TGTGCCAGCAGCGAAAGGACTAGCGGGTTGTTTGAGCAGTTCTTC. The encoded protein is CASSERTSGLFEQFF.

This clonotype has just a few counts. The CDR3 loop is CASSLGHSYGYTF. The CDR3, as DNA: TGTGCCAGCAGTTTAGGACATAGCTATGGCTACACCTTC. The chain combines TRBV28 with TRBJ1-2, with TRBD1 as a possible D gene (5 bases). V gave up 2 bases and J gave up 4 bases, with 8 bases separating them. Germline V gene lookup returns CDR1 MDHEN and CDR2 SYDVKM. This CDR3 is built from 13 residues.

This clonotype has only a few counts. This sequence joins TRBV27 and TRBJ2-2; TRBD2 aligns across 12 bases. CDR1 and CDR2 (germline): MNHEY, SMNVEV (reference sequence). The CDR3 loop spans 16 amino acids. The J segment lost 6 bases and the V segment lost 6 bases, leaving 8 bases of the junction unmatched. CDR3 in amino acids: CASRARTSGASGELFF. The CDR3 DNA follows: TGTGCCAGCAGAGCCCGGACTAGCGGGGCCTCCGGGGAGCTGTTTTTT.

This clonotype was detected many times. The V and J genes are TRBV19 and TRBJ1-1, with 8 bases lining up with TRBD1. Germline trimming cut 4 bases from V and 3 bases from J; bases unmatched to any gene: 1. Per the germline V gene, CDR1 is LNHDA and CDR2 is SQIVND (reference sequence). There are 13 residues in the CDR3. The CDR3 spells CASSNRGDTEAFF. In DNA form, the CDR3 reads TGTGCCAGTAGTAACAGGGGGGACACTGAAGCTTTCTTT.

V gene TRBV2 combines with J gene TRBJ2-5; TRBD1 is a possible D gene (6 bases). Trimming stripped 6 bases from V and 2 bases from J, with 10 bases between. CDR1 SNHLY and CDR2 FYNNEI come from the germline V gene. This CDR3 is built from 13 residues. Here the CDR3 DNA reads TGTGCCAGCAGGTCAGGGGATCAAGAGACCCAGTACTTC. Translating gives CASRSGDQETQYF.

In this sample, this clonotype turned up many times. This chain connects TRBV29-1 to TRBJ2-1, with a weak D call TRBD1 (6 bases). The CDR3 spans 14 residues. The germline gives CDR1 SQVTM, CDR2 ANQGSEA. V shed 4 bases and J shed 0 bases, with 10 bases lying between them. The CDR3: CSVATGSSYNEQFF. CDR3 sequence (DNA): TGCAGCGTTGCCACAGGGAGCTCCTACAATGAGCAGTTCTTC.

The sample holds many counts of this clonotype. The J gene is TRBJ2-5, the V gene TRBV6-5, with a tentative D call TRBD1 (6 bases). Per germline, CDR1 MNHEY and CDR2 SVGAGI. V lost 6 bases and J lost 4, with 9 bases in between. This CDR3 spans 12 amino acids. The CDR3, as DNA: TGTGCCAGCAGCCCCAGGGGAGAGACCCAGTACTTC. Translated, it gives CASSPRGETQYF.

This clonotype was counted many times. The J gene is TRBJ2-1, the V gene TRBV20-1; 14 bases are shared with TRBD2. CDR3 length equals 16 residues. With 3 bases clipped from V and 6 bases from J, the junction kept 7 bases outside the gene matches. Per the germline V gene, CDR1 is DFQATT and CDR2 is SNEGSKA (reference sequence). CDR3 sequence: CSARTSGRAGGNEQFF. CDR3 coding DNA: TGCAGTGCTAGGACTAGCGGGAGGGCCGGGGGCAATGAGCAGTTCTTC.

This clonotype was observed many times. The chain carries TRBV19 and TRBJ1-1; D uncertain. This CDR3 spans 12 amino acids. The V and J ends lost 6 bases and 1 base respectively, with 6 bases between them. Germline-derived CDR1 and CDR2 are LNHDA and SQIVND (reference sequence). For the CDR3, the DNA is TGTGCCAGTAGGGCAGGGAACACTGAAGCTTTCTTT. It translates to CASRAGNTEAFF.

This clonotype has at least ten counts. V gene TRBV20-1 combines with J gene TRBJ2-1, with TRBD1 as a possible D gene (5 bases). The CDR3 consists of 14 residues. Trimming removed 6 bases from V and 2 bases from J, with 14 bases in between. Germline V gives CDR1 DFQATT, CDR2 SNEGSKA (reference sequence). CDR3 sequence: CSADRGSPYNEQFF. Here the CDR3 DNA reads TGCAGTGCCGATAGGGGCTCCCCCTACAATGAGCAGTTCTTC.

This clonotype occurred a few times. The V and J genes are TRBV2 and TRBJ2-5; D may be TRBD1 (6 bases). CDR1 is SNHLY, CDR2 FYNNEI, per germline. Between the trimmed V and J ends, which lost 7 bases and 1 base, there was a span of 13 bases. The CDR3 has 14 amino acids. The CDR3 loop is CASNGLTGQETQYF. As DNA, the CDR3 is TGTGCCAGCAACGGATTGACAGGCCAAGAGACCCAGTACTTC.

This clonotype showed up just once. This chain joins TRBV7-9 and TRBJ2-7; maybe TRBD2 (6 bases). With 3 bases removed from V and 3 bases from J, the gap between germline ends came to 18 bases. Looked up from germline, CDR1 is SEHNR and CDR2 is FQNEAQ (reference sequence). This CDR3 has 16 amino acids. CDR3 in DNA: TGTGCCAGCAGCTTTGGGGGGTCAGACAGTGGCTACGAGCAGTACTTC. Its protein product is CASSFGGSDSGYEQYF.

This clonotype was detected ten times or more. The chain uses TRBV29-1 and TRBJ1-1; perhaps TRBD1 as D (6 bases). The CDR3 sequence is 14 residues long. Trimming took 4 bases from V and 0 from J, leaving 12 bases between them. Germline V lookup: CDR1 SQVTM, CDR2 ANQGSEA. Here the CDR3 DNA reads TGCAGCGTTGTAACAGGGCGGGTGAACACTGAAGCTTTCTTT. Encoded protein: CSVVTGRVNTEAFF.

This clonotype appeared many times. The chain recombines TRBV7-3 with TRBJ2-1; 15 nucleotides match TRBD2. This CDR3 contains 15 residues. The J segment lost 8 bases and the V segment lost 5 bases, leaving 4 bases of the junction unmatched. Germline lookup yields CDR1 SGHTA and CDR2 FQGTGA. The CDR3 region is CASSPGTSGGYEQFF. The CDR3 DNA sequence: TGTGCCAGCAGCCCCGGGACTAGCGGGGGGTATGAGCAGTTCTTC.

The J gene is TRBJ2-7, the V gene TRBV5-4, with D perhaps assigned TRBD1 or TRBD2 (5 bases each). The CDR3 contains 16 residues. Germline CDR1 reads SGHNT; CDR2 reads YYREEE (reference sequence). V lost 3 bases, J lost 0 bases, and 16 bases lay in between. The DNA for the CDR3 is TGTGCCAGCAGCTCACTAGACAGAATAAGCTCCTACGAGCAGTACTTC. This encodes CASSSLDRISSYEQYF.

The rearrangement joins TRBV20-1 to TRBJ2-7; D may correspond to TRBD1 or TRBD2 (5 bases each). The CDR3 runs to 12 residues. Trimming took off 7 bases at V and 5 bases at J, with 15 bases between the two ends. The germline V gene encodes CDR1 DFQATT and CDR2 SNEGSKA (reference sequence). This CDR3 reads CSVGALRHEQYF. CDR3 nucleotide sequence: TGCAGTGTCGGGGCCCTCCGGCACGAGCAGTACTTC.

This clonotype came up many times. This sequence joins TRBV18 and TRBJ2-7; D is unclear. The CDR3 has 13 amino acids. CDR1 is KGHSH and CDR2 is LQKENI in the germline V gene. The germline V and J ends were trimmed by 1 base and 6 bases, with 10 bases remaining between them. CDR3 sequence reads: CASSPRDGFEQYF. CDR3 coding DNA: TGTGCCAGCTCACCACGCGACGGTTTCGAGCAGTACTTC.

This clonotype came up many times. This rearrangement joins TRBV12-3 or TRBV12-4 to TRBJ1-1; weak D call: TRBD1 (5 bases). The CDR3 is 12 residues long. Trimming removed 10 bases from V and 6 bases from J, with 15 bases in between. The CDR3 sequence is CATRRGTAEAFF. The CDR3, as DNA: TGTGCCACCAGGAGGGGCACCGCTGAAGCTTTCTTT.

The rearrangement uses TRBV30 and TRBJ2-1; D may match TRBD1 or TRBD2 (6 bases each). Germline CDR1 GTSNPN, CDR2 SVGIG (reference sequence). The CDR3 extends over 14 amino acids. Deletions cut 3 bases from V and 1 base from J, with 10 bases between. The DNA of the CDR3 is TGTGCCTGGAGGACTAGGGGGTCCTACAATGAGCAGTTCTTC. It specifies CAWRTRGSYNEQFF.